The following is a T cell receptor beta chain sequence with its context. This specimen belongs to a study of cytomegalovirus exposure and HLA in healthy donors. For the study at large: A data release that came early held roughly 85 million unique TCRs from HLA-typed donors.

The length of the CDR3 is 15 residues. Unmatched junction bases numbered 7, after V lost 6 bases and J lost 3 bases. CDR1 is MNHEY, CDR2 SVGAGI, per germline. Primers included in the PCR were 60 Vbeta and 13 Jbeta primers. Method: immunoSEQ multiplex PCR; TCRdb's copy keeps in-frame clones and lacks some. The table has 120,000 or so clones, 81% seen once. Healthy individuals who donated bone marrow served as the donors. This sequence originates from a man between 18 and 35 years old in good health and CMV-seronegative. What was sequenced was PBMCs. The V call is TRBV6-5, the J call TRBJ2-7; 11 bases align to TRBD1. CDR3 region: CASRRDRGGFYEQYF. The CDR3 DNA reads TGTGCCAGCAGGAGGGACAGGGGGGGTTTCTACGAGCAGTACTTC.